These 10 T cell receptor beta chains were all obtained from the same sample, sequenced in a study of blood T cell repertoires in COVID-19. Clones were sequenced by immunoSEQ multiplex PCR, and TCRdb holds only the in-frame ones, with some missing. In the table there are fewer than 200,000 clones, about four fifths of which are singletons. The sequencing input was peripheral blood. The receptors originated from a human donor in a cohort sampled during active COVID-19.

The chain's CDR3 is CATNLGHGSGEQFF. CDR3 coding DNA: TGTGCCACTAACCTAGGACACGGGTCCGGTGAGCAGTTCTTC. This chain joins TRBV19 and TRBJ2-1; perhaps TRBD1 as D (5 bases). V was cut by 10 bases and J by 9 bases, with 22 bases left in between. The CDR3 is made up of 14 amino acids. Germline V gene data show CDR1 as LNHDA and CDR2 as SQIVND (reference sequence).

The J gene is TRBJ2-2, the V gene TRBV27; D is unresolved. This CDR3 spans 12 amino acids. V lost 2 bases and J lost 7, with 5 bases in between. Germline V lookup: CDR1 MNHEY, CDR2 SMNVEV (reference sequence). For the CDR3, the DNA is TGTGCCAGCAGTTTACCCCTCGGGGAGCTGTTTTTT. It encodes CASSLPLGELFF.

The genes are TRBV30 and TRBJ2-1; 8 nucleotides align to TRBD2. Germline V gene lookup returns CDR1 GTSNPN and CDR2 SVGIG (reference sequence). The CDR3 runs 15 residues. V gave up 5 bases and J gave up 9 bases; unmatched junction bases: 15. The CDR3 coding sequence is TGTGCCTGGTTGCGGACTAGCCCCAGCTCGGGTGAGCAGTTCTTC. Translation: CAWLRTSPSSGEQFF.

This clone was observed a few times. This sequence joins TRBV11-2 and TRBJ1-1; D gene unclear. The length of the CDR3 is 11 residues. The germline V and J ends were trimmed by 5 bases and 8 bases, with 9 bases remaining between them. The germline V gene encodes CDR1 SGHAT and CDR2 FQNNGV. The CDR3 protein is CASSPTVEAFF. CDR3 bases: TGTGCCAGCAGCCCGACTGTAGAAGCTTTCTTT.

V gene TRBV5-1 combines with J gene TRBJ2-3, with D unresolved. Per germline, CDR1 SGHRS and CDR2 YFSETQ. V lost 1 base and J lost 0, with 9 bases in between. The CDR3 sequence is 15 residues long. The CDR3 protein is CASSLTQSSTDTQYF. CDR3 nucleotide sequence: TGCGCCAGCAGCTTGACACAATCTAGCACAGATACGCAGTATTTT.

This clone appeared once. The rearrangement links TRBV19 to TRBJ1-2, with TRBD1 matching over 7 bases. CDR3 length equals 12 residues. Trimming at V came to 6 bases and at J to 2 bases, leaving 0 bases not matched to a gene. Germline loops: CDR1 LNHDA, CDR2 SQIVND (reference sequence). The CDR3 DNA reads TGTGCCAGTAGACAGGGGAACTATGGCTACACCTTC. Amino acid sequence: CASRQGNYGYTF.

This chain uses TRBV19 with TRBJ2-5; perhaps TRBD2 as D (6 bases). The germline V gene has CDR1 LNHDA and CDR2 SQIVND (reference sequence). V dropped 0 bases and J dropped 4 bases, with 12 bases sitting between them. CDR3 length equals 15 residues. The CDR3 protein is CASSIDGDGGETQYF. The CDR3 nucleotides are TGTGCCAGTAGTATAGATGGTGACGGGGGAGAGACCCAGTACTTC.

The gene calls are TRBV9 and TRBJ1-2; 7 nucleotides agree with TRBD1. This CDR3 is 13 amino acids long. The V gene end was trimmed by 0 bases and the J gene end by 4 bases; junction bases not matched to a gene: 0. Germline CDR1 and CDR2: SGDLS and YYNGEE. The CDR3 loop reads CASSVEGAYGYTF. CDR3 bases: TGTGCCAGCAGCGTAGAGGGGGCCTATGGCTACACCTTC.

This clone occurred a few times. The CDR3 DNA is TGTGCCAGCAGCTCCCGGACAGGACTTAACTATGGCTACACCTTC. This gives the protein CASSSRTGLNYGYTF. The V gene is TRBV7-8, the J gene TRBJ1-2, with TRBD1 matching over 7 bases. This CDR3 spans 15 amino acids. Germline CDR1 and CDR2: SGHVS and FQNEAQ. V lost 4 bases and J lost 1; bases outside the gene matches: 6.

The gene calls are TRBV29-1 and TRBJ2-7, with 9 nucleotides matching TRBD1. This CDR3 region has 14 residues. Germline V lookup: CDR1 SQVTM, CDR2 ANQGSEA. After removal of 8 bases from V and 2 bases from J, the junction contained 10 bases not matched to a gene. The CDR3 loop reads CSPFPGQGTYEQYF. DNA for the CDR3: TGCAGCCCCTTCCCGGGACAGGGTACCTACGAGCAGTACTTC.